This TCR beta chain was captured in a study of cytomegalovirus exposure and HLA in healthy donors. V was shortened by 3 bases and J by 4 bases, with 16 bases between the two germline ends. The CDR3 extends over 16 amino acids. Germline-derived CDR1 and CDR2 are SGHNT and YYREEE (reference sequence). Researchers ran the PCR with 60 Vbeta and 13 Jbeta primers. Clones were sequenced by immunoSEQ multiplex PCR, and TCRdb holds only the in-frame ones, with some missing. The sample lists roughly 120,000 clones; almost 85% were seen once. Study results and limitations: Accounts indicate the classifier identified cytomegalovirus status with strong specificity and sensitivity. A later analysis linked a missense variant in DCLRE1C to the trimming of TCR beta V and J genes. The study flagged some 180 TCR beta chains as cytomegalovirus-associated. Researchers reportedly found TCR beta sequences accurately predicted most subjects' HLA-A and HLA-B alleles.

Details on this clone: Its matching antigen is unknown.

The sample comprised PBMCs. The chain has TRBV5-4 and TRBJ2-2; TRBD2 might be the D (6 bases). The receptor was isolated from a woman aged 18-35 years in good health and CMV-seronegative. CDR3 coding DNA: TGTGCCAGCAGCTCTAAGACCCTCGGGGGCACCGGGGAGCTGTTTTTT. Amino acids: CASSSKTLGGTGELFF. Drawing the rest from reference TRBV5-4 and TRBJ2-2, the complete variable domain is ETGVTQSPTHLIKTRGQQVTLRCSSQSGHNTVSWYQQALGQGPQFIFQYYREEENGRGNFPPRFSGLQFPNYSSELNVNALELDDSALYLCASSSKTLGGTGELFFGEGSRLTVL.